Each of the 9 T cell receptor beta chains below was sequenced from the same sample in a study of T cells in tuberculosis. Clones were sequenced by immunoSEQ multiplex PCR, and TCRdb holds only the in-frame ones, with some missing. The table shows more than 35,000 clones, with about 96% occurring only once. Input material: PBMCs. All receptors come from a donor aged 10-29 years with latent tuberculosis or without tuberculosis infection.

The rearrangement links TRBV7-2 to TRBJ1-5, with 8 bases that match TRBD1. CDR3 length equals 15 residues. The V gene end was trimmed by 5 bases and the J gene end by 3 bases; junction bases not matched to a gene: 6. Germline values: CDR1 SGHTA, CDR2 FQGNSA. CDR3 region: CASSPGQGYNQPQHF. As DNA, the CDR3 is TGTGCCAGCAGCCCCGGACAGGGTTACAATCAGCCCCAGCATTTT.

The V gene is TRBV15, the J gene TRBJ2-7, with 8 bases matching TRBD1. Trimming cost V 6 bases and J 1 base; bases outside gene matches: 8. This CDR3 has 15 residues. Per germline, CDR1 LNHNV and CDR2 YYDKDF (reference sequence). CDR3 DNA sequence: TGTGCCACCAGATCCCCCGGGACAGGATCCTACGAGCAGTACTTC. It yields the protein CATRSPGTGSYEQYF. The full variable domain, its missing parts supplied by reference TRBV15 and TRBJ2-7, is DAMVIQNPRYQVTQFGKPVTLSCSQTLNHNVMYWYQQKSSQAPKLLFHYYDKDFNNEADTPDNFQSRRPNTSFCFLDIRSPGLGDTAMYLCATRSPGTGSYEQYFGPGTRLTVT.

The V gene is TRBV30, the J gene TRBJ2-7; tentatively, D is TRBD1 (5 bases). CDR1 and CDR2 (germline): GTSNPN, SVGIG (reference sequence). CDR3 length equals 13 residues. The V end lost 0 bases, the J end lost 4 bases, and 10 bases lay between the germline ends. CDR3 amino acids: CAWSVQARYEQYF. Here the CDR3 DNA reads TGTGCCTGGAGTGTACAGGCGAGATACGAGCAGTACTTC.

The rearrangement uses TRBV18 and TRBJ1-3, with D uncertain. From germline, CDR1 is KGHSH and CDR2 LQKENI. The germline V and J ends were trimmed by 3 bases and 8 bases, with 14 bases remaining between them. This CDR3 is 14 amino acids long. CDR3 residues: CASSPPQAVDTIYF. CDR3 sequence (DNA): TGTGCCAGCTCACCTCCCCAGGCCGTGGACACCATATATTTT. Full variable domain (missing parts from reference TRBV18 and TRBJ1-3): NAGVMQNPRHLVRRRGQEARLRCSPMKGHSHVYWYRQLPEEGLKFMVYLQKENIIDESGMPKERFSAEFPKEGPSILRIQQVVRGDSAAYFCASSPPQAVDTIYFGEGSWLTVV.

This CDR3 is CASSRARHTSGIADTQYF. DNA for the CDR3: TGTGCCAGCAGCCGAGCTCGACACACTAGCGGGATAGCAGATACGCAGTATTTT. The chain couples TRBV14 to TRBJ2-3, with 10 bases matching TRBD2. J lost 4 bases, V lost 4 bases, and 14 bases had no gene match. The CDR3 sequence is 18 residues long. From germline, CDR1 is SGHDN and CDR2 FVKESK. The variable domain in full, completed from reference TRBV14 and TRBJ2-3, reads EAGVTQFPSHSVIEKGQTVTLRCDPISGHDNLYWYRRVMGKEIKFLLHFVKESKQDESGMPNNRFLAERTGGTYSTLKVQPAELEDSGVYFCASSRARHTSGIADTQYFGPGTRLTVL.

This clone is medium-sized. The chain couples TRBV29-1 to TRBJ2-7; 14 bases are a match to TRBD2. This CDR3 spans 14 amino acids. Trimming at V came to 6 bases and at J to 7 bases, leaving 8 bases not matched to a gene. Germline-derived CDR1 and CDR2 are SQVTM and ANQGSEA. CDR3 sequence: CSVQRRLAGGEQYF. Here the CDR3 DNA reads TGCAGCGTCCAAAGACGACTAGCGGGGGGGGAGCAGTACTTC.

This chain links TRBV10-3 with TRBJ2-1; 8 bases align to TRBD2. The CDR3 extends over 13 amino acids. The V and J ends lost 8 bases and 3 bases, in that order; junction bases with no gene match: 3. CDR1 is ENHRY, CDR2 SYGVKD, per germline. The CDR3 protein is CAIGREVYNEQFF. In DNA form, the CDR3 reads TGTGCCATCGGGCGGGAGGTCTACAATGAGCAGTTCTTC.

CDR3 sequence (DNA): TGTGCCAGCAGCCTGACGACAGGGGACTCCTACGAGCAGTACTTC. It codes for CASSLTTGDSYEQYF. The rearrangement joins TRBV7-2 to TRBJ2-7; 8 bases align to TRBD1. CDR1 and CDR2 from the germline V gene are SGHTA and FQGNSA. The J segment lost 0 bases and the V segment lost 5 bases, leaving 6 bases of the junction unmatched. The CDR3 spans 15 residues.

V usage is TRBV5-1 and J usage is TRBJ1-1, with unresolved D. The CDR3 runs to 15 residues. Trimming left V 1 base short and J 10 bases short, with 20 bases between. Germline CDR1 reads SGHRS; CDR2 reads YFSETQ. CDR3 bases: TGCGCCAGCAGCTTGTTTGTAAGTGGGGAGACGGCAGCTTTCTTT. It specifies CASSLFVSGETAAFF.